A single sample gave rise to the 3 T cell receptor beta chains below, sequenced in a study of cytomegalovirus exposure and HLA in healthy donors. Produced via immunoSEQ multiplex PCR; TCRdb's table is partial and in-frame only. The data contain 59,000 or so clones, 89% of them seen just once; the ten biggest clones take up about 16%. The material sequenced was PBMCs. These receptors were obtained from a woman aged 18-29 years in good health and CMV-seronegative.

J is TRBJ1-6 and V is TRBV7-2; unclear D gene. Trimming removed 2 bases from V and 9 bases from J, with 5 bases in between. The V gene's germline CDR1 is SGHTA and CDR2 FQGNSA. There are 12 residues in the CDR3. The CDR3 DNA is TGTGCCAGCAGCTTATTAATTTCACCCCTCCACTTT. Its translation: CASSLLISPLHF.

The chain joins TRBV5-6 to TRBJ2-7, with 9 bases that match TRBD1. Germline V lookup: CDR1 SGHDT, CDR2 YYEEEE. With V trimmed by 4 bases and J by 5 bases, 7 bases remained unmatched. The length of the CDR3 is 14 residues. The CDR3 coding sequence is TGTGCCAGCAGCAGGACAGGGGAGAGTGACGAGCAGTACTTC. This encodes CASSRTGESDEQYF.

This clone was observed a few times. The rearrangement uses TRBV11-2 and TRBJ2-7, with 7 bases lining up with TRBD1. With V trimmed by 5 bases and J by 2 bases, 6 bases remained unmatched. Germline CDR1 SGHAT, CDR2 FQNNGV. This CDR3 spans 14 amino acids. CDR3 in DNA: TGTGCCAGCAGCCAAACAGGGGAAACCTACGAGCAGTACTTC. The encoded protein is CASSQTGETYEQYF.